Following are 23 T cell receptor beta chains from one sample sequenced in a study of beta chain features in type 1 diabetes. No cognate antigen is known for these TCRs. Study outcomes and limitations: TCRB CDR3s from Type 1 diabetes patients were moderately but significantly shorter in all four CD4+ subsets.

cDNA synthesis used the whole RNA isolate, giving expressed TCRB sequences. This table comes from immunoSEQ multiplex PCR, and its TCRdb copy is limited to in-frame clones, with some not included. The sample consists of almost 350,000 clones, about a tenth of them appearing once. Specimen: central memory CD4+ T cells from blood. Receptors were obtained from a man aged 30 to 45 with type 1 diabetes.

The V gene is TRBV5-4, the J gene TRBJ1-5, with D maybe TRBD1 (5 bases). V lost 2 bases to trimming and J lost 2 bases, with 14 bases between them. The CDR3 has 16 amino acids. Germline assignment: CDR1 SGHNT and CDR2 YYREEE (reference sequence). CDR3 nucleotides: TGTGCCAGCAGCTTTTGGGGGGGAGGGGGCAATCAGCCCCAGCATTTT. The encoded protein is CASSFWGGGGNQPQHF.

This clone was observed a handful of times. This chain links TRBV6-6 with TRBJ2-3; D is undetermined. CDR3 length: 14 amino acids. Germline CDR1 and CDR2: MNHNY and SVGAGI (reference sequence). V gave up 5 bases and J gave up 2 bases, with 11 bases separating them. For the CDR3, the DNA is TGTGCCAGCAGTCCTCGCCACTTCACAGATACGCAGTATTTT. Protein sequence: CASSPRHFTDTQYF.

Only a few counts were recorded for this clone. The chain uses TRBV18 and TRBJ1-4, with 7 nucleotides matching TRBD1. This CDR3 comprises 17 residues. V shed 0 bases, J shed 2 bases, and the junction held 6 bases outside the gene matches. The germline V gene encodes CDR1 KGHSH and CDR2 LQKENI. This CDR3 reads CASSPPPGGQTNEKLFF. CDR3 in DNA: TGTGCCAGCTCACCACCGCCCGGGGGACAGACTAATGAAAAACTGTTTTTT.

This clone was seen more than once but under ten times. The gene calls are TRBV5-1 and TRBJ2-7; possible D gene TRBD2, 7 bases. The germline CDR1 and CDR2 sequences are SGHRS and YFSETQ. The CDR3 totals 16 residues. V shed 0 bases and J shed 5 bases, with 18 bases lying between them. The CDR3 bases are TGCGCCAGCAGCTTGGCTCTCCGGGGGGCCCTACACGAGCAGTACTTC. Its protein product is CASSLALRGALHEQYF. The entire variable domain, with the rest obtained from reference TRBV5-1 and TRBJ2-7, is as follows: KAGVTQTPRYLIKTRGQQVTLSCSPISGHRSVSWYQQTPGQGLQFLFEYFSETQRNKGNFPGRFSGRQFSNSRSEMNVSTLELGDSALYLCASSLALRGALHEQYFGPGTRLTVT.

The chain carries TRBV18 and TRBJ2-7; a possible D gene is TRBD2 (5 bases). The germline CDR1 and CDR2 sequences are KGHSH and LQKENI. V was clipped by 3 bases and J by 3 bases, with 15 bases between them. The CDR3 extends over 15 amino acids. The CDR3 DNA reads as TGTGCCAGCTCACCTCCGGGAACGGGGTTCTACGAGCAGTACTTC. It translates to CASSPPGTGFYEQYF.

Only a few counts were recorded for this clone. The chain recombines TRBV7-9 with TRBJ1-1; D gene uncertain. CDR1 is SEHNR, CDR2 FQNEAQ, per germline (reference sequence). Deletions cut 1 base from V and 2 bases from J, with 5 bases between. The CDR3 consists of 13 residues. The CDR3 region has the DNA TGTGCCAGCAGCTTAGTGACTAACACTGAAGCTTTCTTT. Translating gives CASSLVTNTEAFF.

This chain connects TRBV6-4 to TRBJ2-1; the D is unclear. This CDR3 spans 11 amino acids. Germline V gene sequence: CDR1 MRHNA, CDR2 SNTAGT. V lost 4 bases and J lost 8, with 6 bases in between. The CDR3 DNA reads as TGTGCCAGCAGTGGGGATCATGAGCAGTTCTTC. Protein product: CASSGDHEQFF.

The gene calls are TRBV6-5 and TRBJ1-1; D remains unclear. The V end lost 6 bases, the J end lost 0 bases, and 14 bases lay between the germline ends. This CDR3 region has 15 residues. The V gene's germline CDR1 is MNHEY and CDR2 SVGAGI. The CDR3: CASSPGGTMNTEAFF. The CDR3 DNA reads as TGTGCCAGCAGCCCCGGAGGAACCATGAACACTGAAGCTTTCTTT.

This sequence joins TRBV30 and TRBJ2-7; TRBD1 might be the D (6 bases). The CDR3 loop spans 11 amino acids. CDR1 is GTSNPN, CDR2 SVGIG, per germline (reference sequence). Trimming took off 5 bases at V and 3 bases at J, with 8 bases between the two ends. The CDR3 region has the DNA TGTGCCTGGGGGGGCCGCTACGAGCAGTACTTC. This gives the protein CAWGGRYEQYF.

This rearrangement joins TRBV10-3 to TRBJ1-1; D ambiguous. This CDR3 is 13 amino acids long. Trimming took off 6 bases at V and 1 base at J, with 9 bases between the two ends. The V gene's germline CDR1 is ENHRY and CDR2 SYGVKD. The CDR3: CAISSATNTEAFF. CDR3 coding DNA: TGTGCCATCAGCTCTGCGACGAACACTGAAGCTTTCTTT.

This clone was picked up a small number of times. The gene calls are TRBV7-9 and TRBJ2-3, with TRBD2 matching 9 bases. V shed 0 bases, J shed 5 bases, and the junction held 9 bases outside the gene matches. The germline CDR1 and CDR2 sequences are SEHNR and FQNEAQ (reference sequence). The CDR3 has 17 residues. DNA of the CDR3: TGTGCCAGCAGCTTAGCGGCGGGGGGGCCAGGTAGAGATACGCAGTATTTT. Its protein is CASSLAAGGPGRDTQYF.

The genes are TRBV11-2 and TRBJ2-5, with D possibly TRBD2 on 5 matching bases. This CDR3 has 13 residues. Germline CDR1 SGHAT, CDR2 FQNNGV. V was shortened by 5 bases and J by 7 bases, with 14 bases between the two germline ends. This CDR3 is CASSQGPEGTQYF. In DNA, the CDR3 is TGTGCCAGCAGCCAAGGGCCCGAGGGGACCCAGTACTTC.

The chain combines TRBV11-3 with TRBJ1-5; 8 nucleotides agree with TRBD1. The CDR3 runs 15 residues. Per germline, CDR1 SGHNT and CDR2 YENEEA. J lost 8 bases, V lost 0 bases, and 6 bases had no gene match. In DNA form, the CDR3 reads TGTGCCAGCAGCTTAGAGGACAGGGTGATGGAGCCCCAGCATTTT. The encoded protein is CASSLEDRVMEPQHF.

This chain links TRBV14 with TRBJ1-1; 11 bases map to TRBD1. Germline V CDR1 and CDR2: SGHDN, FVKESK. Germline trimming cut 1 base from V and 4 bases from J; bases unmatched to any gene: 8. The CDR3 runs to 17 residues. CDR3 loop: CASSQAGTGGRGTEAFF. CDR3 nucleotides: TGTGCCAGCAGCCAAGCCGGGACAGGGGGTCGCGGCACTGAAGCTTTCTTT. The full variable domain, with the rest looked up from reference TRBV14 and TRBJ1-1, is EAGVTQFPSHSVIEKGQTVTLRCDPISGHDNLYWYRRVMGKEIKFLLHFVKESKQDESGMPNNRFLAERTGGTYSTLKVQPAELEDSGVYFCASSQAGTGGRGTEAFFGQGTRLTVV.

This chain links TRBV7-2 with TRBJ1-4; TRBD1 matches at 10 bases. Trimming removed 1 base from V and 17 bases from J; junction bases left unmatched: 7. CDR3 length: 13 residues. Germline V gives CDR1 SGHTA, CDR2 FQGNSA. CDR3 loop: CASSLVGTGVTFF. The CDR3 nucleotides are TGTGCCAGCAGCTTAGTGGGGACAGGGGTAACTTTTTTT.

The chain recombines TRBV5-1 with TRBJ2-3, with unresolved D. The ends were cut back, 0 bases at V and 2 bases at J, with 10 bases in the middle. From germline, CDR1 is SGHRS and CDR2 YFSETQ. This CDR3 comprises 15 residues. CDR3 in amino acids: CASSLVAQNTDTQYF. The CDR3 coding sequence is TGCGCCAGCAGCTTGGTGGCACAGAACACAGATACGCAGTATTTT.

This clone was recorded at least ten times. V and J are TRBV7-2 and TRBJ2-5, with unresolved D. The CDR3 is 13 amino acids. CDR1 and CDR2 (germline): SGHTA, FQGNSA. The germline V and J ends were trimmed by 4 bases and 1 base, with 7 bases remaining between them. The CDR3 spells CASSSGVQETQYF. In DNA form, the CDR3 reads TGTGCCAGCAGCTCAGGAGTCCAAGAGACCCAGTACTTC.

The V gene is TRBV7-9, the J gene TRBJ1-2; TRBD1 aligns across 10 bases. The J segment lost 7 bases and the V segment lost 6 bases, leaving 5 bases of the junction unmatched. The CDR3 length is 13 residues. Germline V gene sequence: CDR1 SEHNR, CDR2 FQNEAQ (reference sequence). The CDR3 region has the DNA TGTGCCAGCAGACCCGGGACAGGGGTTGGCTACACCTTC. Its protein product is CASRPGTGVGYTF.

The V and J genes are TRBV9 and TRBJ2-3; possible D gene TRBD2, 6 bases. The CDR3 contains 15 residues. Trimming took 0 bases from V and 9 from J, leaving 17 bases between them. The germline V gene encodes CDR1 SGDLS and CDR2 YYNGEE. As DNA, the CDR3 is TGTGCCAGCAGCGTAGGCCGGGGGAGCCGGGGAACGCAGTATTTT. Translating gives CASSVGRGSRGTQYF.

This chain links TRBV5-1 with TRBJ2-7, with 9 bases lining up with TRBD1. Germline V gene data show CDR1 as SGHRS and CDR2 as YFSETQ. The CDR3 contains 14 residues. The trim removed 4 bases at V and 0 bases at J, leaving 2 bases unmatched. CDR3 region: CASSRTGDSYEQYF. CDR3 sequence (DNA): TGCGCCAGCAGCAGGACAGGGGACTCCTACGAGCAGTACTTC.

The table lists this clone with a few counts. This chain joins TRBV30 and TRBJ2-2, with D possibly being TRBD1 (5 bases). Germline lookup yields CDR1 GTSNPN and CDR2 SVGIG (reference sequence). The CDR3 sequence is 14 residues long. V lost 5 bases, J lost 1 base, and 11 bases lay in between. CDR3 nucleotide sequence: TGTGCCTGGCGACTGGGGCGGAACACCGGGGAGCTGTTTTTT. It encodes CAWRLGRNTGELFF.

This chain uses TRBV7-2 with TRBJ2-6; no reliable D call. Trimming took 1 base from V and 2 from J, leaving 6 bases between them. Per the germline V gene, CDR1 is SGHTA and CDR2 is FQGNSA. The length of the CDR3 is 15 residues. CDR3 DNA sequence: TGTGCCAGCAGCTTAGTTGGGGCTGGGGCCAACGTCCTGACTTTC. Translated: CASSLVGAGANVLTF.

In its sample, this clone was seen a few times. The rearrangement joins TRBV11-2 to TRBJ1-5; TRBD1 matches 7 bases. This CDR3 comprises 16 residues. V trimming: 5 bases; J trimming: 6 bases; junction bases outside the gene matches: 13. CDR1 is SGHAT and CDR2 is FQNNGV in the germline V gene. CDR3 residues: CASSLPTGLNLQPQHF. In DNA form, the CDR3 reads TGTGCCAGCAGCCTCCCGACAGGGTTGAATCTTCAGCCCCAGCATTTT.